Presented here are 23 T cell receptor beta chains from one specimen sequenced in a study of regulatory T cells in long-lasting Graves disease. The TCR beta library used iRepertoire HTBI primers with Arm-PCR amplification of CDR3. TCRdb redid the calling of the multiplex PCR reads with MiXCR, one entry per CDR3 protein. Of under 300,000 distinct CDR3 sequences detected, 20% to 25% appear once; the ten largest clones hold 14%. Time point defined: newly diagnosed GD, antithyroid drugs for less than 3 months. The TCR library used RNA extracted from PBMCs. Sequencing used peripheral blood mononuclear cells (PBMCs), obtained at new diagnosis, from a patient treated with antithyroid drugs. The receptors shown here come from a female donor with Graves disease.

The chain uses TRBV5-1 and TRBJ2-3, with a weak D call TRBD1 (6 bases). This CDR3 region has 17 residues. V shed 0 bases and J shed 6 bases, with 20 bases lying between them. The V gene's germline CDR1 is SGHRS and CDR2 YFSETQ. The CDR3 sequence is CASSLAPWTVGSDTQYF. The DNA for the CDR3 is TGCGCCAGCAGCTTGGCCCCATGGACAGTTGGTTCGGATACGCAGTATTTT.

This clonotype was picked up many times. The rearrangement links TRBV20-1 to TRBJ2-7; D remains unclear. CDR3 length: 12 residues. CDR1 and CDR2 (germline): DFQATT, SNEGSKA (reference sequence). Between the trimmed V and J ends, which lost 3 bases and 3 bases, there was a span of 9 bases. CDR3 DNA sequence: TGCAGTGCTAGGCCCAGTTACTACGAGCAGTACTTC. It translates to CSARPSYYEQYF.

This clonotype was observed a handful of times. CDR3 sequence (DNA): TGTGCCAGCAGCGTAGTCCCTAGCGGGGCCCAAGAGACCCAGTACTTC. Amino acid sequence: CASSVVPSGAQETQYF. The chain uses TRBV9 and TRBJ2-5, with 9 nucleotides matching TRBD2. V gave up 0 bases and J gave up 1 base; unmatched junction bases: 4. There are 16 residues in the CDR3. Germline V gene lookup returns CDR1 SGDLS and CDR2 YYNGEE.

The chain uses TRBV20-1 and TRBJ2-7, with TRBD1 matching over 10 bases. Losses at the gene ends were 3 bases for V and 6 bases for J; bases not matched to a gene: 2. The length of the CDR3 is 12 residues. CDR1 is DFQATT, CDR2 SNEGSKA, per germline (reference sequence). Here the CDR3 DNA reads TGCAGTGCTAGCCGACAGGGGGCCGAGCAGTACTTC. Translating it yields CSASRQGAEQYF.

The table lists this clonotype with a few counts. V usage is TRBV9 and J usage is TRBJ2-1; possible D gene TRBD2, 6 bases. The V end was cut by 0 bases, the J end by 4 bases, with 14 bases between. Germline CDR1 is SGDLS and CDR2 is YYNGEE. The CDR3 is 16 residues long. CDR3 nucleotide sequence: TGTGCCAGCAGCGTAGAGGCGACTAGAGAGTACAATGAGCAGTTCTTC. Translating gives CASSVEATREYNEQFF. Supplemented by reference TRBV9 and TRBJ2-1, the full variable domain reads DSGVTQTPKHLITATGQRVTLRCSPRSGDLSVYWYQQSLDQGLQFLIQYYNGEERAKGNILERFSAQQFPDLHSELNLSSLELGDSALYFCASSVEATREYNEQFFGPGTRLTVL.

This clonotype came up many times. The chain couples TRBV6-2 or TRBV6-3 to TRBJ2-7, with 11 bases fitting TRBD2. V shed 6 bases and J 3 bases; nucleotides not matched to a gene: 10. The CDR3 spans 16 residues. From germline, CDR1 is MNHEY and CDR2 SVGEGT. CDR3 region: CASSNGLAGGIYEQYF. CDR3 coding DNA: TGTGCCAGCAGCAACGGGCTAGCGGGAGGAATCTACGAGCAGTACTTC.

This clonotype was detected ten times or more. The DNA of the CDR3 is TGTGCCAGCGGCCCCACGGGGGACGGCAATCAGCCCCAGCATTTT. It specifies CASGPTGDGNQPQHF. V and J are TRBV2 and TRBJ1-5; D perhaps matches TRBD1 (5 bases). This CDR3 comprises 15 residues. CDR1 is SNHLY and CDR2 is FYNNEI in the germline V gene. The germline V and J ends were trimmed by 8 bases and 2 bases, with 16 bases remaining between them.

This clonotype came up many times. J is TRBJ1-5 and V is TRBV7-2, with D hard to call. CDR3 length: 14 amino acids. The germline V and J ends were trimmed by 0 bases and 7 bases, with 10 bases remaining between them. Germline V lookup: CDR1 SGHTA, CDR2 FQGNSA. The CDR3 is CASSLAVPGQPQHF. The CDR3 DNA reads as TGTGCCAGCAGCTTAGCGGTCCCGGGACAGCCCCAGCATTTT.

This clonotype was recorded many times. The chain has TRBV7-2 and TRBJ2-7; 8 nucleotides agree with TRBD2. In germline, CDR1 is SGHTA, CDR2 FQGNSA. V lost 5 bases to trimming and J lost 1 base; unmatched junction nucleotides: 7. The CDR3 runs to 15 residues. CDR3 coding DNA: TGTGCCAGCAGCCCCAGGGAGCGGGGGTCCTACGAGCAGTACTTC. Translated: CASSPRERGSYEQYF.

This clonotype showed up just a few times. A much larger clone is a single base away; this may be a read error. The rearrangement links TRBV12-3 or TRBV12-4 to TRBJ2-3; D could derive from TRBD1 or TRBD2 (5 bases each). This CDR3 has 14 residues. This CDR3 is CASSLAGVPDTRYF. The CDR3 DNA reads TGTGCCAGCAGTTTAGCGGGGGTTCCAGATACGCGGTATTTT.

This clonotype has at least ten counts. The rearrangement uses TRBV5-1 and TRBJ2-2; 8 bases fit TRBD1. The CDR3 is made up of 13 amino acids. V trimming: 4 bases; J trimming: 7 bases; junction bases outside the gene matches: 3. The germline V gene has CDR1 SGHRS and CDR2 YFSETQ. The CDR3 protein is CASSPQGDGELFF. The CDR3 DNA follows: TGCGCCAGCAGCCCACAGGGGGACGGGGAGCTGTTTTTT.

Many counts were recorded for this clonotype. This chain links TRBV20-1 with TRBJ1-1, with 9 bases matching TRBD1. This CDR3 is 14 amino acids long. The V gene end was trimmed by 3 bases and the J gene end by 1 base; junction bases not matched to a gene: 3. Germline lookup yields CDR1 DFQATT and CDR2 SNEGSKA (reference sequence). DNA of the CDR3: TGCAGTGCTAGGAAGGACAGGGGGAACACTGAAGCTTTCTTT. Amino acid sequence: CSARKDRGNTEAFF.

This clonotype was seen many times. The chain employs TRBV30 and TRBJ2-5; 8 bases match TRBD2. The CDR3 runs to 13 residues. Germline lookup yields CDR1 GTSNPN and CDR2 SVGIG (reference sequence). Trimming cost V 7 bases and J 2 bases; bases outside gene matches: 6. CDR3 sequence: CASGTRYQETQYF. The CDR3 nucleotides are TGTGCCTCCGGGACTAGGTATCAAGAGACCCAGTACTTC.

About this clonotype itself: This may be a read error: a much more frequent sequence differs by one nucleotide. The rearrangement links TRBV27 to TRBJ2-7; TRBD2 is a possible D gene (8 bases). Per the germline V gene, CDR1 is MNHEY and CDR2 is SMNVEV (reference sequence). The CDR3 is 17 amino acids. V was trimmed by 4 bases and J by 6 bases, leaving 25 bases between them. CDR3 loop: CASSSLGGTAGVCEQYF. The CDR3 region has the DNA TGTGCCAGCAGTTCCCTCGGAGGGACAGCGGGAGTCTGCGAGCAGTACTTC.

The chain recombines TRBV12-3 or TRBV12-4 with TRBJ1-5; D is unresolved. The CDR3 extends over 15 amino acids. The V end lost 7 bases, the J end lost 7 bases, and 20 bases lay between the germline ends. CDR3 DNA: TGTGCCAGCACCCCCTTGGGCCTCGGAGGGCAGCCCCAGCATTTT. This translates into CASTPLGLGGQPQHF.

At least ten counts were recorded for this clonotype. The V call is TRBV27, the J call TRBJ2-2; the match to TRBD1 covers 8 bases. Trimming took 6 bases from V and 8 from J; bases not matched to a gene: 11. The CDR3 runs to 15 residues. Germline V lookup: CDR1 MNHEY, CDR2 SMNVEV (reference sequence). CDR3 sequence reads: CASRRQGIGRGELFF. The CDR3 nucleotides read TGTGCCAGCAGACGACAGGGGATCGGTCGGGGGGAGCTGTTTTTT.

This clonotype was seen ten or more times. The gene calls are TRBV6-2 or TRBV6-3 and TRBJ1-1, with D unresolved. Trimming cost V 2 bases and J 4 bases, with 11 bases left between them. In germline, CDR1 is MNHEY, CDR2 SVGEGT. The CDR3 spans 14 residues. The CDR3 DNA follows: TGTGCCAGCAGTTACACAACCGGAATCACTGAAGCTTTCTTT. It codes for CASSYTTGITEAFF.

This clonotype was seen a few times. This could be a read error, since a much larger clone is one nucleotide away. In nucleotides, the CDR3 is TGTGCCAGCAGCCCCCCCGAGACCTTAACTGGCTACACCTTC. Residues: CASSPPETLTGYTF. The gene calls are TRBV7-2 and TRBJ1-2; no firm D call. This CDR3 has 14 residues. The V end lost 5 bases, the J end lost 7 bases, and 17 bases lay between the germline ends. CDR1 and CDR2 from the germline V gene are SGHTA and FQGNSA.

This clonotype was counted many times. V usage is TRBV20-1 and J usage is TRBJ1-6; D gene uncertain. Germline CDR1 is DFQATT and CDR2 is SNEGSKA (reference sequence). This CDR3 spans 12 amino acids. V dropped 6 bases and J dropped 5 bases, with 8 bases sitting between them. The CDR3, as DNA: TGCAGTGCCGGCCCCAATAATTCACCCCTCCACTTT. It encodes CSAGPNNSPLHF.

This clonotype was seen at least ten times. This chain links TRBV6-1 with TRBJ2-1, with D perhaps TRBD2 (5 bases). The V gene lost 6 bases and the J gene lost 0 bases, with 18 bases spanning the gap. Germline lookup yields CDR1 MNHNS and CDR2 SASEGT. The CDR3 totals 17 residues. CDR3 residues: CASSLPKSGGSYNEQFF. In nucleotides, the CDR3 is TGTGCCAGCAGCCTCCCGAAGAGCGGAGGCTCCTACAATGAGCAGTTCTTC.

This clonotype came up many times. This sequence joins TRBV12-3 or TRBV12-4 and TRBJ1-1; D gene ambiguous. This CDR3 has 16 residues. Between the trimmed V and J ends, which lost 3 bases and 0 bases, there was a span of 14 bases. The CDR3 region is CASSFIGTKMNTEAFF. The CDR3 nucleotides are TGTGCCAGCAGTTTCATAGGCACCAAAATGAACACTGAAGCTTTCTTT.

A few counts support this clonotype. With a much larger clone just one base away, this may be a read error. The chain employs TRBV5-1 and TRBJ2-3, with D maybe TRBD1 (6 bases). The DNA end is a closer match to TRBJ1-5, so the J assignment may be wrong. Per the germline V gene, CDR1 is SGHRS and CDR2 is YFSETQ. CDR3 length: 15 amino acids. CDR3 loop: CASREGGPSTDTQHF. The CDR3 DNA sequence: TGCGCCAGCAGGGAGGGGGGCCCTTCCACAGATACGCAGCATTTT.

This clonotype was seen repeatedly, ten times or more. The V call is TRBV7-2, the J call TRBJ2-2; 8 nucleotides align to TRBD2. The germline gives CDR1 SGHTA, CDR2 FQGNSA. The CDR3 runs to 16 residues. Losses at the gene ends were 5 bases for V and 5 bases for J; bases not matched to a gene: 10. CDR3 nucleotides: TGTGCCAGCAGCCACACCGGGGGGGGCCTTACCGGGGAGCTGTTTTTT. Residues: CASSHTGGGLTGELFF.